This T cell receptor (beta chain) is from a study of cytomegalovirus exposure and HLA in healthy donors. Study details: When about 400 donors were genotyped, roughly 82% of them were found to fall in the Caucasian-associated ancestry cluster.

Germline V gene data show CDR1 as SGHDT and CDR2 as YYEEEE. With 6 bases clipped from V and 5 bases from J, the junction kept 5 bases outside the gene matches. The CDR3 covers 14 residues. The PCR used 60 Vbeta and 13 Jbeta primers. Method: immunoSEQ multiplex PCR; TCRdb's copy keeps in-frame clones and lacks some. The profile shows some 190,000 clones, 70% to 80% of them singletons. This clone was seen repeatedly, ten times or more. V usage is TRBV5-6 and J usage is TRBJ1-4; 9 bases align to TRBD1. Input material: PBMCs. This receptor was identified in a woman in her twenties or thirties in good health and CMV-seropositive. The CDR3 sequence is CASTRGQGNEKLFF. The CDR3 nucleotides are TGTGCCAGCACCCGGGGACAGGGAAATGAAAAACTGTTTTTT.